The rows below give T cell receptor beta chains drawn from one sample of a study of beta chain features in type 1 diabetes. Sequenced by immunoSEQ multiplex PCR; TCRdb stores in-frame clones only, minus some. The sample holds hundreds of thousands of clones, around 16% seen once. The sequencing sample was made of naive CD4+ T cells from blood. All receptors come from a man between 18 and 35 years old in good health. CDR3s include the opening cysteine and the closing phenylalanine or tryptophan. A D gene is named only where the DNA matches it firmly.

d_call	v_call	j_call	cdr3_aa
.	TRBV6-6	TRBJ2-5	CASSYSLDSLQETQYF
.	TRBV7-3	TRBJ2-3	CASSSPGGPTDTQYF
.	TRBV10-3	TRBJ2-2	CAISEWQGTTGELFF
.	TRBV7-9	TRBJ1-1	CASSLRQLGTEAFF
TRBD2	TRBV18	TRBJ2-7	CASNRDYGYEQYF
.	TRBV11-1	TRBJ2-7	CASRYRDGAYEQYF
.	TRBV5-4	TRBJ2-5	CASSLASQKETQYF
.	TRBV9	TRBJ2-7	CASSVAPLAGSYEQYF
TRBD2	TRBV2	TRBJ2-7	CASAPSGFYEQYF
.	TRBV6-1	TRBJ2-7	CASSAQGAGAVEQYF
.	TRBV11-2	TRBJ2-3	CASSLWFQGTDTQYF
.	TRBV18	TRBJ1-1	CASHGWRTVNTEAFF
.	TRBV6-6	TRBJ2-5	CASSSSAGLSGETQYF
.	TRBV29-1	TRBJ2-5	CSVGVGAVETQYF
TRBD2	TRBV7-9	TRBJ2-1	CASSPLEASGGSSYNEQFF
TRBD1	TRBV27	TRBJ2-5	CASGQDRPLSQETQYF
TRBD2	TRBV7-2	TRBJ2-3	CASSLAQAGALGDTQYF
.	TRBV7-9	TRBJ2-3	CASSFLRTDTQYF
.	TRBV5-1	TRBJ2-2	CASSLNRELFF
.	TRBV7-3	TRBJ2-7	CASSLGQTPGEQYF
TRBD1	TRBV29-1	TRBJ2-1	CSWTRDRYNEQFF
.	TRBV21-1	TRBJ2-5	CASSKKRPDQETQYF
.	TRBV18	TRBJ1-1	CASSSMNTEAFF
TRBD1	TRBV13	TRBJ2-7	CASGMIEDRGPPYEQYF
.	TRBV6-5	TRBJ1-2	CASSFPAGNYGYTF
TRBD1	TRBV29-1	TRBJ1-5	CSGKFGTGASQPQHF